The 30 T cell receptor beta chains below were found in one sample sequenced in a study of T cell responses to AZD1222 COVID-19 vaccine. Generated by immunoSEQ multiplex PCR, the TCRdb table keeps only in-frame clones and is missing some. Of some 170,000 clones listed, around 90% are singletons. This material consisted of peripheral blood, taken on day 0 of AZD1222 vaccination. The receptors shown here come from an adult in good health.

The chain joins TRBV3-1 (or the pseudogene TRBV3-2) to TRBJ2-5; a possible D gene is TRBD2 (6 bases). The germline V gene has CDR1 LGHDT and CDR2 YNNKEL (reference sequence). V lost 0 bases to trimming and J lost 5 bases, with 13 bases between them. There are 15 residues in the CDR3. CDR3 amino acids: CASSQDRGGLETQYF. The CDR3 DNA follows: TGTGCCAGCAGCCAAGATCGTGGAGGGCTGGAGACCCAGTACTTC.

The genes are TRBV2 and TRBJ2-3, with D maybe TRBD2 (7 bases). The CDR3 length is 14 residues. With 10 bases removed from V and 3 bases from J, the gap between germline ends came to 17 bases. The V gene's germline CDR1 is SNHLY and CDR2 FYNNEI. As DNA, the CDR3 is TGTGCCACCAAGGGGGGGCTTTGGACAGATACGCAGTATTTT. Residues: CATKGGLWTDTQYF.

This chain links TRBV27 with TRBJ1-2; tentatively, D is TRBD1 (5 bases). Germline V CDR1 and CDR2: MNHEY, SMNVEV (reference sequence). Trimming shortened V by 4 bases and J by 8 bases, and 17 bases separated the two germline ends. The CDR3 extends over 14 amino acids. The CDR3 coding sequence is TGTGCCAGCAGTTCAGTGGGGGGGGGAAGCGGCTACACCTTC. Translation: CASSSVGGGSGYTF.

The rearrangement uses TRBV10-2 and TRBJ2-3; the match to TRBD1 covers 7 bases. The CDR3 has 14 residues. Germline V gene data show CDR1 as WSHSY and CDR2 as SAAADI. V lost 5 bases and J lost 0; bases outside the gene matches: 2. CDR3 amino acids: CASSKGASTDTQYF. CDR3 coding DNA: TGCGCCAGCAGTAAGGGGGCTAGCACAGATACGCAGTATTTT.

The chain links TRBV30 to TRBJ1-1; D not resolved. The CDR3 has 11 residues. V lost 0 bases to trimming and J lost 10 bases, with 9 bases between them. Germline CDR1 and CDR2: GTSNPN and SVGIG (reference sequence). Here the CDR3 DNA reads TGTGCCTGGAGTGTAAATCGGGGAGCTTTCTTT. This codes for CAWSVNRGAFF.

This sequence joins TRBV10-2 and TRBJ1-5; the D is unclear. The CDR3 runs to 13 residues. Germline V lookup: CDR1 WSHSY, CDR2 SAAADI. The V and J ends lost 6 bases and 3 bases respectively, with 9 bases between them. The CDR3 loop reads CASRRTSNQPQHF. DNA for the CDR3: TGCGCCAGCAGAAGAACCTCCAATCAGCCCCAGCATTTT.

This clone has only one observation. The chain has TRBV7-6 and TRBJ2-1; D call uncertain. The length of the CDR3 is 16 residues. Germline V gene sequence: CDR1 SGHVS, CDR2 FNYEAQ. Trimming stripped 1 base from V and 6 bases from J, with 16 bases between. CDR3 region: CASSLVSQNFGNEQFF. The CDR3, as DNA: TGTGCCAGCAGCTTAGTTTCCCAGAACTTCGGCAATGAGCAGTTCTTC. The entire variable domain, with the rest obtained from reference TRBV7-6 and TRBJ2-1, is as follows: GAGVSQSPRYKVTKRGQDVALRCDPISGHVSLYWYRQALGQGPEFLTYFNYEAQQDKSGLPNDRFSAERPEGSISTLTIQRTEQRDSAMYRCASSLVSQNFGNEQFFGPGTRLTVL.

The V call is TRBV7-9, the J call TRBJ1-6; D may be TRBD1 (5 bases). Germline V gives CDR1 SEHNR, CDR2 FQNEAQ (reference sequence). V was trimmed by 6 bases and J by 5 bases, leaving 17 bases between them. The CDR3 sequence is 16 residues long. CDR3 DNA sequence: TGTGCCAGCAGTTCCTCGGGACGGGCCCATAATTCACCCCTCCACTTT. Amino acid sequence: CASSSSGRAHNSPLHF.

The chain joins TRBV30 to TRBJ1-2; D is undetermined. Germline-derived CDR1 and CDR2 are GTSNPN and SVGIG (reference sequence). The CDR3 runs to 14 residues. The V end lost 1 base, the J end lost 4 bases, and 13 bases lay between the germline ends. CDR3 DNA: TGTGCCTGGAGTGCCTTTGGAGCAGGCTATGGCTACACCTTC. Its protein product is CAWSAFGAGYGYTF.

The CDR3 is CASSQEGNRDPPGDTQYF. CDR3 DNA: TGCGCCAGCAGCCAAGAGGGCAACCGGGACCCACCTGGAGATACGCAGTATTTT. This chain joins TRBV4-1 and TRBJ2-3; D is perhaps TRBD1 or TRBD2 (5 bases each). The CDR3 has 18 residues. V was clipped by 0 bases and J by 5 bases, with 21 bases between them. The germline gives CDR1 MGHRA, CDR2 YSYEKL.

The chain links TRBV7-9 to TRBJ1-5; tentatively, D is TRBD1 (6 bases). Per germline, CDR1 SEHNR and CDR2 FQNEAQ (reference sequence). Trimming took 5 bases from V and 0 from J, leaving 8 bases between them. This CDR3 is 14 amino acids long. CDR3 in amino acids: CASSQDSSNQPQHF. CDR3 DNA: TGTGCCAGCAGCCAGGACAGTAGCAATCAGCCCCAGCATTTT.

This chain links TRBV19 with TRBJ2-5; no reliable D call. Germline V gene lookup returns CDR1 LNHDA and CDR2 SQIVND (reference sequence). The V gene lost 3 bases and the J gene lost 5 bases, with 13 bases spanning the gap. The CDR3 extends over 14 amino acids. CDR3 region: CASSILGLVETQYF. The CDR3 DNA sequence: TGTGCCAGTAGTATCCTCGGGCTGGTGGAGACCCAGTACTTC.

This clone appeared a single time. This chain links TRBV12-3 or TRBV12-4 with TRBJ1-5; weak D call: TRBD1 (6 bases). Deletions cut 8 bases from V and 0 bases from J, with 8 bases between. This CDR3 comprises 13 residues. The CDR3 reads CASRQDSNQPQHF. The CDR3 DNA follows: TGTGCCAGCCGACAGGATAGCAATCAGCCCCAGCATTTT.

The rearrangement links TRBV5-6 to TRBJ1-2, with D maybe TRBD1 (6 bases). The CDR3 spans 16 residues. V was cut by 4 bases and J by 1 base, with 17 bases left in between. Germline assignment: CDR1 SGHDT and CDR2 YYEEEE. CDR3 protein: CASSRNHRVINYGYTF. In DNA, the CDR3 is TGTGCCAGCAGCCGGAATCACAGGGTTATTAACTATGGCTACACCTTC.

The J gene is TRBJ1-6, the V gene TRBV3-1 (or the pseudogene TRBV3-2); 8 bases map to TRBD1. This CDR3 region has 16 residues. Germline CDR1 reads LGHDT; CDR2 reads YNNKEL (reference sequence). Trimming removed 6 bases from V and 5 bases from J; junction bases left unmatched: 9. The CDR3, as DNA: TGTGCCAGCAGATCACTCCCGACAGGGGATAATTCACCCCTCCACTTT. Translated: CASRSLPTGDNSPLHF.

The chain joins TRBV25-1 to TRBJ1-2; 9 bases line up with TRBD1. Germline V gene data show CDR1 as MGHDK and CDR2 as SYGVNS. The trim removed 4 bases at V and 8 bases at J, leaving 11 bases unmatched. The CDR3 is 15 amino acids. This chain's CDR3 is CASSATGGEVEGYTF. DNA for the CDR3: TGTGCCAGCAGTGCTACAGGGGGCGAGGTGGAAGGCTACACCTTC.

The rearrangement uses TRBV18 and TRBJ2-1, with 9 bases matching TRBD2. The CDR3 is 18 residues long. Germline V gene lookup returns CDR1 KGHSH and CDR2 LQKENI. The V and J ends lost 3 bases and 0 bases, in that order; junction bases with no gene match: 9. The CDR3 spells CASSPQLAGLSSYNEQFF. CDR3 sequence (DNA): TGTGCCAGCTCACCTCAACTAGCGGGTTTAAGCTCCTACAATGAGCAGTTCTTC.

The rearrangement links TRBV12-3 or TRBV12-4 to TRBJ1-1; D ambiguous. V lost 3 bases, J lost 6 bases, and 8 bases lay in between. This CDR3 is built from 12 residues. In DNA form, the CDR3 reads TGTGCCAGCAGTTTGGACCGGGCTGAAGCTTTCTTT. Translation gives CASSLDRAEAFF.

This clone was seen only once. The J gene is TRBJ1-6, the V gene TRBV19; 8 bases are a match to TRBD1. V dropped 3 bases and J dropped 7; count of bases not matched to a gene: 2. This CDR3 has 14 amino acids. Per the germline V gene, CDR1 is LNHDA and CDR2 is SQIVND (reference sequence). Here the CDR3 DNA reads TGTGCCAGTAGTATTGACAGGGGAAATTCACCCCTCCACTTT. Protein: CASSIDRGNSPLHF.

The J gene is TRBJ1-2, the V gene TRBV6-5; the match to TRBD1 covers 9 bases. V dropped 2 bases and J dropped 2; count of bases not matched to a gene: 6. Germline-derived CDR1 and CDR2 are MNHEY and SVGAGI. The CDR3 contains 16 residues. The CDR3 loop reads CASSYAVGQGNYGYTF. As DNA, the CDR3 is TGTGCCAGCAGTTACGCGGTGGGACAGGGAAACTATGGCTACACCTTC.

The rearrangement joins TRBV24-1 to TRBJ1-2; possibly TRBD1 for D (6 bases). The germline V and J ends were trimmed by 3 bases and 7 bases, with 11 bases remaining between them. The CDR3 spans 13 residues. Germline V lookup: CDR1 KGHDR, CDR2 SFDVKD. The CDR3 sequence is CATSDVLGGGYTF. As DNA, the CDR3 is TGTGCCACCAGTGATGTCCTAGGGGGTGGCTACACCTTC.

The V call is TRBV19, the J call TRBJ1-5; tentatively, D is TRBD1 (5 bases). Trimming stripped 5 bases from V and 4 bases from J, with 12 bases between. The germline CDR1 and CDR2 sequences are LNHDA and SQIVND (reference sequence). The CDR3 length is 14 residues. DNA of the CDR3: TGTGCCAGTAGTGTGACAGCCACTAATCAGCCCCAGCATTTT. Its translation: CASSVTATNQPQHF.

The CDR3 bases are TGTGCCAGTAGTAAACCGCTCTTAGATACGCAGTATTTT. Translation: CASSKPLLDTQYF. V and J are TRBV19 and TRBJ2-3; D gene ambiguous. Germline V gene data show CDR1 as LNHDA and CDR2 as SQIVND (reference sequence). The V gene lost 4 bases and the J gene lost 5 bases, with 10 bases spanning the gap. CDR3 size: 13 residues.

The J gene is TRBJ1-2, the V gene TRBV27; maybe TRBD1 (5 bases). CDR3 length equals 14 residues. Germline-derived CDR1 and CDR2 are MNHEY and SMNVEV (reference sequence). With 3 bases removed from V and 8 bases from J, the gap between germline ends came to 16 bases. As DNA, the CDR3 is TGTGCCAGCAGTTTGGCCAGGGCCGAGGGGGGCTACACCTTC. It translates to CASSLARAEGGYTF.

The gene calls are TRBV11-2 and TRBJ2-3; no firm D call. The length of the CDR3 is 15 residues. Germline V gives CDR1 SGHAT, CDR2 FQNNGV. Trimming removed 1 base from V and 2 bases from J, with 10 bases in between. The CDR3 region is CASSLGQRSTDTQYF. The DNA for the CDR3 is TGTGCCAGCAGCTTAGGGCAGCGTTCCACAGATACGCAGTATTTT.

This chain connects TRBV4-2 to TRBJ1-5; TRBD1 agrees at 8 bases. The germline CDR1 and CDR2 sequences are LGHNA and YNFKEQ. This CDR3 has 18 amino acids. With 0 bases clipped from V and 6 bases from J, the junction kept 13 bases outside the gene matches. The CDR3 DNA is TGTGCCAGCAGCCAAGAGTTCTGGTTGACAGGGGTGGGTCAGCCCCAGCATTTT. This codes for CASSQEFWLTGVGQPQHF.

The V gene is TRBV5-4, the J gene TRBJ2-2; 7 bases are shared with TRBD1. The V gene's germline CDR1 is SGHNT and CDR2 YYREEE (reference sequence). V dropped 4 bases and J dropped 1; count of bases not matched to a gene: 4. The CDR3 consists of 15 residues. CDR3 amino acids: CASSPRTGNTGELFF. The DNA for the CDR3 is TGTGCCAGCAGCCCCCGGACAGGGAACACCGGGGAGCTGTTTTTT.

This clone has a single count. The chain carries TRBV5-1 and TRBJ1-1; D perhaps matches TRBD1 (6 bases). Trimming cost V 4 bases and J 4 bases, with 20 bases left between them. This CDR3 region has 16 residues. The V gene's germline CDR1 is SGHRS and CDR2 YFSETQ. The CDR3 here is CASSTMYRDDGTEAFF. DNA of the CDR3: TGCGCCAGCAGCACGATGTACAGGGATGATGGCACTGAAGCTTTCTTT. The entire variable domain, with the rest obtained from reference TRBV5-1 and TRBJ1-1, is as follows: KAGVTQTPRYLIKTRGQQVTLSCSPISGHRSVSWYQQTPGQGLQFLFEYFSETQRNKGNFPGRFSGRQFSNSRSEMNVSTLELGDSALYLCASSTMYRDDGTEAFFGQGTRLTVV.

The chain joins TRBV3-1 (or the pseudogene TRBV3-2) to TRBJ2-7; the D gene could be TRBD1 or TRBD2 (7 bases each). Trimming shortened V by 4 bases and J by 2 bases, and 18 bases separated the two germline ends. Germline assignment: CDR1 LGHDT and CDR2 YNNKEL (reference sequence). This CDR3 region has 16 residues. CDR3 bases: TGTGCCAGCAGCCTATACGAAGCAGGGGGGGCCTACGAGCAGTACTTC. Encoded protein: CASSLYEAGGAYEQYF.

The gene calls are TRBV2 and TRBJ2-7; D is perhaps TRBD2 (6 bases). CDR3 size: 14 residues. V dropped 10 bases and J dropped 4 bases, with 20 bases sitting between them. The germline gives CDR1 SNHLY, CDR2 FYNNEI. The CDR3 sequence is CATKGTFLQYEQYF. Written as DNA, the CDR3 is TGTGCCACAAAAGGGACTTTCCTCCAGTACGAGCAGTACTTC. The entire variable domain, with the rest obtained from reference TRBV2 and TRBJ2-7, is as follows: EPEVTQTPSHQVTQMGQEVILRCVPISNHLYFYWYRQILGQKVEFLVSFYNNEISEKSEIFDDQFSVERPDGSNFTLKIRSTKLEDSAMYFCATKGTFLQYEQYFGPGTRLTVT.